The clone carrying this T cell receptor (beta chain) showed up many times. This sample stems from a study of CD8+CD57+ T cells in acquired aplastic anemia. This CDR3 is 15 amino acids long. Germline V gene lookup returns CDR1 SGHTA and CDR2 FQGNSA. J lost 2 bases, V lost 5 bases, and 7 bases had no gene match. Whoever was chosen for sequencing had shown CD8+CD57+ cell expansion by flow cytometry. Profiling that covered TCR beta VDJ and CDR3 relied on genomic DNA as its template. From the reads, TCRdb called clonotypes with MiXCR, one entry per CDR3 protein. The data contain around 170,000 distinct CDR3 sequences, less than 50% of them singletons.

Sequences were obtained from sorted CD4+, CD8+, or CD8+CD57+ T cells (not recorded which) from PBMCs. This clonotype originated in a human donor with aplastic anemia. The rearrangement joins TRBV7-2 to TRBJ1-2, with 8 bases identical to TRBD1. CDR3 nucleotides: TGTGCCAGCAGCCACGCCCGGACAGGGAACTATGGCTACACCTTC. Translated: CASSHARTGNYGYTF.